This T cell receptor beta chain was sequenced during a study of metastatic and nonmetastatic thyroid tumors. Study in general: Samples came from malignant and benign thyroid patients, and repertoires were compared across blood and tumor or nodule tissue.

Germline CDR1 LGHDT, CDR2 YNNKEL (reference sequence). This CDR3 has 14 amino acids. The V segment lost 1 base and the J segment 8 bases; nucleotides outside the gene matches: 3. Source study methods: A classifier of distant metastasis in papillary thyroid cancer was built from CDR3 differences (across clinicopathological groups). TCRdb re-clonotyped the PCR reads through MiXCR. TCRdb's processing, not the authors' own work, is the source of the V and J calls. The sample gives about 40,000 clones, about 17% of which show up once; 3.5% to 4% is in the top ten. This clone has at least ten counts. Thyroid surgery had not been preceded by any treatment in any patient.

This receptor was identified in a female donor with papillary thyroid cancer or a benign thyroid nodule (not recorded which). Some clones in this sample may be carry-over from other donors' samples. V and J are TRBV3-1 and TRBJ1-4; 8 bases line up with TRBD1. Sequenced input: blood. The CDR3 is CASSQGQGREKLFF. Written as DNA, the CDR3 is TGTGCCAGCAGCCAAGGACAGGGGAGGGAAAAACTGTTTTTT.